In this sample, the clone carrying this T cell receptor beta chain turned up a few times. Template material for amplifying TCR beta CDR3 regions consisted of RNA transcripts. With the HTBI primer set, the TCR CDR3 went through a first round of RT-PCR. TCRdb itself ran the multiplex PCR reads through MiXCR, one entry per CDR3 protein. This table holds roughly 570,000 distinct CDR3 sequences, 15% to 17% found once. V lost 7 bases and J 7 bases, leaving 17 bases between the germline ends. CDR3 length equals 14 residues. Germline V gene data show CDR1 as MNHEY and CDR2 as SVGEGT. This sample was taken from a study of T cells in Graves' hyperthyroidism and ophthalmopathy. On the basis of clinical symptoms, serum thyroxine and TRAb, thyroid ultrasound and orbital computed tomography, diagnoses were made.

The gene calls are TRBV6-2 or TRBV6-3 and TRBJ1-5, with D possibly being TRBD1 (6 bases). The source is a woman under 40 with Graves' hyperthyroidism. Sequenced input: blood. DNA of the CDR3: TGTGCCAGCAACAGGGAAATGGAGGACCAGCCCCAGCATTTT. As protein: CASNREMEDQPQHF.